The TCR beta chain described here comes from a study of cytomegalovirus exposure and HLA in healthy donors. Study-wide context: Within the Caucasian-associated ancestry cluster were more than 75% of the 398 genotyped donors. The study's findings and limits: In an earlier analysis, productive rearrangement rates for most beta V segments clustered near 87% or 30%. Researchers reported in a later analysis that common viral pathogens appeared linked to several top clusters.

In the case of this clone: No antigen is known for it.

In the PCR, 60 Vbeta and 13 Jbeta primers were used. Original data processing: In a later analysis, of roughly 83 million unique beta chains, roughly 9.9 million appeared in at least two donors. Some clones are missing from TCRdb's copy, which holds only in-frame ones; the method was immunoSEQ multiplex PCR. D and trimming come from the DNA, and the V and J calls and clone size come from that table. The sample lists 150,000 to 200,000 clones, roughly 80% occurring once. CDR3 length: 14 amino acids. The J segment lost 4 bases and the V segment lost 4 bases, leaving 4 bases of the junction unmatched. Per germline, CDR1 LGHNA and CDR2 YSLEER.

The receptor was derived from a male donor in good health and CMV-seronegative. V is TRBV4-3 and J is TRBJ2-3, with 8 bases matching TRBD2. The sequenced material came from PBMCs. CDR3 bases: TGCGCCAGCAGCCCCGGGGGGGCCGCAGATACGCAGTATTTT. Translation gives CASSPGGAADTQYF.